This TCR beta chain is from a study of naive and memory T cell subsets (dated 2017 in TCRdb). Background for the entire study: The study applied an open-source, UMI-based TCR alpha and beta sequencing pipeline to sorted naive and memory peripheral blood T cell subsets. The functional CMV T cell responses agreed completely with IgG serology results. RNA was DNase-treated and reverse transcribed with TCR constant-region primers, mostly using SuperScript III.

Study-wide conclusions, independent of this receptor: Following error correction, more than 85% of naive TCR sequences occurred only once, which made naive abundance distributions much steeper than those of memory subsets. No ground truth was available to validate the repertoire findings for the naive and memory subsets. Each clonotype was defined as a single alpha or beta chain sequence rather than as a paired alpha/beta receptor. Gini index rose and Shannon and inverse Simpson diversity fell from naive through CM, EM and EMRA in both CD4 and CD8 cells. TCR abundance followed a power law whose exponent differed between naive and memory subsets but was consistent across the three individuals. RNA-based TCR counts may be affected by expression changes linked to T cell activation and differentiation.

TCR alpha and beta chain libraries were amplified separately from the second PCR step onward. Donor CMV status was determined by IFNgamma production from CD4+ T cells after overnight stimulation of fresh PBMCs with CMV viral lysate. CD4 T cells were positively selected using Miltenyi beads, after which CD8 T cells were positively selected from the CD4-negative fraction. Cells stained for CD3, CD4, CD8, CD45RA, CD27 and a live/dead dye were sorted on a BD Aria II into four subsets by CD45RA and CD27. A few healthy volunteers provided blood, and each donor's sample was split into CD4 and CD8 T cells and then further divided into four differentiation subsets. Roughly 0.13 L of peripheral blood was collected from each donor, and PBMC were isolated by Ficoll-Paque PLUS density-gradient centrifugation. Sorted cells were lysed in RLT buffer, and RNA was extracted with a Qiagen RNeasy kit and stored at -80°C.

Libraries were made using UMI-ligation and nested PCR. The beta constant-region primer consisted of an equimolar mixture of two oligonucleotides that together covered TRBC1 and TRBC2. A single-stranded oligonucleotide carrying the SP2 primer and a 12-nucleotide UMI was ligated to the 3' end of the cDNA by T4 RNA ligase 1. Four rounds of PCR, combining the SP2 primer with nested alpha and beta constant-region primers, were used to amplify the ligated cDNA. The ligation reaction was incubated at 16°C for about 18-24 hours. PCR2 was typically performed as a SYBR Green qPCR and was stopped at a predetermined threshold so that over-amplification was prevented. Agencourt AMPure XP magnetic beads were used for all purifications after the first. Library amounts were measured by Qubit and library quality was assessed on a TapeStation, where the main peak was expected at around 650 bp. Sequencing of the pooled libraries was done on an Illumina MiSeq using v2 2x251 paired-end kits, which typically yielded about 1-2 million reads per sample. Each sample's library went into the pool at roughly 4.4 nM, and about 5-8% PhiX was added to help with cluster recognition. Turning to the authors' computational methods: Decombinator assigned V and J genes to Demultiplexor-processed FASTQ reads by tag matching, allowing a single base-pair mismatch. Collapsinator used UMIs to correct both sequencing errors and frequency errors arising from PCR heterogeneity. CDR3Translator translated TCRs and extracted CDR3s from the conserved cysteine to the FGXG phenylalanine, flagging non-productive sequences. Repertoires were subsampled to equal numbers of UMI-defined TCRs before Gini, Shannon entropy and inverse Simpson indices were calculated. Power-law fits to clonotype abundance distributions were performed by maximum likelihood within the linear range. On one naive CD8 sample, the pipeline and MIGEC gave similar UMI counts, unique TCR numbers and clonal distributions. The repertoires were searched for around 7,000 CMV-associated CDR3 sequences that had been compiled from VDJdb and a published dataset. TCRdb handled the public reads itself, with Q25 trimming in fastp and clone calling in MiXCR, and kept productive beta chains. All rows with the same CDR3 protein become a single entry with the most common DNA and genes. The V and J calls follow TCRdb's processing rather than the paper's. The sample includes tens of thousands of distinct CDR3 sequences, with under 15% observed a single time. Over 0.75% of the sample belongs to the ten largest clones.

CDR1 and CDR2, per the germline V gene, are ENHRY and SYGVKD. Including cysteine and phenylalanine, the CDR3 has 12 amino acids. Only the CDR3 DNA is retained, 36 bases long and in frame from the first base. Trimming takes 2 bases from V and 9 bases from J, and the germline ends sit 8 bases apart. A remark on this clonotype: Its antigen has not been determined. Base qualities are not at hand, and no much larger clone is one base apart.

The source is a human donor in good health. What was sequenced was central memory CD4+ T cells from blood. This sample's cell subset or site label indicates: central memory, CD45RA- CD27+. The chain uses TRBV10-3 and TRBJ2-1; there is no confident call for the D gene. The nucleotide sequence reads as follows: TGTGCCATCAGTGAGGAACAGTTTGAGCAGTTCTTC. Its protein is CAISEEQFEQFF.